These T cell receptor beta chains were read from a single sample in a study of T cell responses to AZD1222 COVID-19 vaccine. Sequencing was performed with immunoSEQ multiplex PCR; in TCRdb, only in-frame clones are kept and a portion is missing. The table shows about 150,000 clones, with around 90% occurring only once. Sequenced here: peripheral blood, sampled 28 days after the second AZD1222 dose. These receptors originate from an adult who received the AZD1222 COVID-19 vaccine. Each CDR3 is given with its conserved first and last residue. The order of the fields is J gene, D gene, V gene, clone size, CDR3 DNA, CDR3 protein. A D gene is named only where the DNA matches it firmly. Clone size is not always given. Where it is, it says once, few, many or a class for expanded clones.

j_call: TRBJ2-1
d_call: TRBD2
v_call: TRBV6-4
clone_size: NA
cdr3_nt: TGTGCCAGCAGTGACTCGACTAGCGGGTTAAACAATGAGCAGTTCTTC
cdr3_aa: CASSDSTSGLNNEQFF

j_call: TRBJ2-4
d_call: TRBD1
v_call: TRBV4-1
clone_size: NA
cdr3_nt: TGCGCCAGCAGCCAAGTCGGACAGGGTTCCGTCAAAAACATTCAGTACTTC
cdr3_aa: CASSQVGQGSVKNIQYF

j_call: TRBJ2-1
d_call: NA
v_call: TRBV27
clone_size: NA
cdr3_nt: TGTGCCATCCGGGACCCAAGGAATGAGCAGTTCTTC
cdr3_aa: CAIRDPRNEQFF

j_call: TRBJ1-4
d_call: NA
v_call: TRBV4-1
clone_size: once
cdr3_nt: TGCGCCAGCAGCCTAGGGAGGAGGGAGGGAGAAAAACTGTTTTTT
cdr3_aa: CASSLGRREGEKLFF

j_call: TRBJ1-2
d_call: NA
v_call: TRBV3-1/TRBV3-2
clone_size: NA
cdr3_nt: TGTGCCAGCAGCCAAGATTGGAGGACGTTGGCTTATGGCTACACCTTC
cdr3_aa: CASSQDWRTLAYGYTF

j_call: TRBJ2-2
d_call: TRBD2
v_call: TRBV4-1
clone_size: NA
cdr3_nt: TGCGCCAGCAGCCTGGGACTAGCGGCCGGGGAGCTGTTTTTT
cdr3_aa: CASSLGLAAGELFF

j_call: TRBJ1-1
d_call: NA
v_call: TRBV6-5
clone_size: NA
cdr3_nt: TGTGCCAGCAGTTACTCGACGGTCGCCAACACTGAAGCTTTCTTT
cdr3_aa: CASSYSTVANTEAFF

j_call: TRBJ1-3
d_call: TRBD1
v_call: TRBV5-4
clone_size: NA
cdr3_nt: TGTGCCAGCAGCACACAGGGGGGAAACACCATATATTTT
cdr3_aa: CASSTQGGNTIYF

j_call: TRBJ1-1
d_call: NA
v_call: TRBV10-3
clone_size: NA
cdr3_nt: TGTGCCATCAGTGCGGCAGGGAGGACTGAAGCTTTCTTT
cdr3_aa: CAISAAGRTEAFF

j_call: TRBJ2-7
d_call: TRBD2
v_call: TRBV3-1/TRBV3-2
clone_size: once
cdr3_nt: TGTGCCAGCAGCCCATCTAGCGGGAGGGGCTCCTACGAGCAGTACTTC
cdr3_aa: CASSPSSGRGSYEQYF

j_call: TRBJ1-2
d_call: NA
v_call: TRBV6-5
clone_size: few
cdr3_nt: TGTGCCAGCAGTTACATCGGGTTTTATGGCTACACCTTC
cdr3_aa: CASSYIGFYGYTF

j_call: TRBJ1-3
d_call: NA
v_call: TRBV9
clone_size: NA
cdr3_nt: TGTGCCAGCAGCGTAGGGGGGGCGCTTGGAAACACCATATATTTT
cdr3_aa: CASSVGGALGNTIYF

j_call: TRBJ2-5
d_call: TRBD2
v_call: TRBV5-8
clone_size: NA
cdr3_nt: TGTGCCAGCAGCCGCGGGGGGGCCCAAGAGACCCAGTACTTC
cdr3_aa: CASSRGGAQETQYF

j_call: TRBJ2-2
d_call: NA
v_call: TRBV5-4
clone_size: NA
cdr3_nt: TGTGCCCTTAGCGAAGCGAACACCGGGGAGCTGTTTTTT
cdr3_aa: CALSEANTGELFF

j_call: TRBJ1-5
d_call: NA
v_call: TRBV5-8
clone_size: NA
cdr3_nt: TGTGCCAGCAGCTTGTATGGTAGCAATCAGCCCCAGCATTTT
cdr3_aa: CASSLYGSNQPQHF

j_call: TRBJ1-6
d_call: NA
v_call: TRBV5-1
clone_size: NA
cdr3_nt: TGCGCCAGCAGTTCAGATACTAATTCACCCCTCCACTTT
cdr3_aa: CASSSDTNSPLHF

j_call: TRBJ1-2
d_call: NA
v_call: TRBV2
clone_size: NA
cdr3_nt: TGTGCCAGCAACCGGTTGGGGATGTCCTATGGCTACACCTTC
cdr3_aa: CASNRLGMSYGYTF

j_call: TRBJ1-2
d_call: NA
v_call: TRBV7-2
clone_size: NA
cdr3_nt: TGTGCCAGCAGCTTACCGCTGGGAAGGAACTATGGCTACACCTTC
cdr3_aa: CASSLPLGRNYGYTF

j_call: TRBJ1-1
d_call: NA
v_call: TRBV12-5
clone_size: NA
cdr3_nt: TGTGCTAGTGGTTTGGTACAGACTGAAGCTTTCTTT
cdr3_aa: CASGLVQTEAFF

j_call: TRBJ1-4
d_call: TRBD1
v_call: TRBV5-1
clone_size: NA
cdr3_nt: TGCGCCAGCAGCTTGGCAGGGGGTTATGAAAAACTGTTTTTT
cdr3_aa: CASSLAGGYEKLFF

j_call: TRBJ1-1
d_call: NA
v_call: TRBV6-5
clone_size: once
cdr3_nt: TGTGCCAGCAGTCCTCAACTGAACACTGAAGCTTTCTTT
cdr3_aa: CASSPQLNTEAFF

j_call: TRBJ1-2
d_call: TRBD1
v_call: TRBV29-1
clone_size: NA
cdr3_nt: TGCAGCGTTGGGACAGGGGGCTATGGCTACACCTTC
cdr3_aa: CSVGTGGYGYTF

j_call: TRBJ2-5
d_call: NA
v_call: TRBV27
clone_size: NA
cdr3_nt: TGTGCCAGCAGTCCCCTGGGGGGTGGAGAGACCCAGTACTTC
cdr3_aa: CASSPLGGGETQYF

j_call: TRBJ2-5
d_call: TRBD1
v_call: TRBV6-2/TRBV6-3
clone_size: NA
cdr3_nt: TGTGCCAGCAGTTACTCGCCGACAGGGGCAGAGACCCAGTACTTC
cdr3_aa: CASSYSPTGAETQYF

j_call: TRBJ2-1
d_call: NA
v_call: TRBV27
clone_size: NA
cdr3_nt: TGTGCCAGCAGTTTCTCCTCAGGGTACAGATACAATGAGCAGTTCTTC
cdr3_aa: CASSFSSGYRYNEQFF

j_call: TRBJ2-5
d_call: NA
v_call: TRBV11-3
clone_size: NA
cdr3_nt: TGTGCCAGCAGCTCTTCCACCGGGCCGAGTGCCGAGACCCAGTACTTC
cdr3_aa: CASSSSTGPSAETQYF

j_call: TRBJ1-6
d_call: NA
v_call: TRBV6-5
clone_size: NA
cdr3_nt: TGTGCCAGCAGTACGCAAGGGGGTTCACCCCTCCACTTT
cdr3_aa: CASSTQGGSPLHF

j_call: TRBJ1-5
d_call: NA
v_call: TRBV19
clone_size: NA
cdr3_nt: TGTGCCAGTAGTTACCCAGCACAGCCCCAGCATTTT
cdr3_aa: CASSYPAQPQHF

j_call: TRBJ1-5
d_call: NA
v_call: TRBV2
clone_size: NA
cdr3_nt: TGTGCCAGCCAACCAAGACAGTATAGCAATCAGCCCCAGCATTTT
cdr3_aa: CASQPRQYSNQPQHF

j_call: TRBJ1-5
d_call: NA
v_call: TRBV6-6
clone_size: NA
cdr3_nt: TGTGCCAGCTCGTGGACGTATGATAGCAATCAGCCCCAGCATTTT
cdr3_aa: CASSWTYDSNQPQHF

j_call: TRBJ2-5
d_call: NA
v_call: TRBV7-9
clone_size: few
cdr3_nt: TGTGCCAGCAGCTTAGCAGGACACTACCAAGAGACCCAGTACTTC
cdr3_aa: CASSLAGHYQETQYF

j_call: TRBJ1-5
d_call: TRBD1
v_call: TRBV7-2
clone_size: NA
cdr3_nt: TGTGCCAGCAGCCCAGGGGGGCATGATTTACAGCCCCAGCATTTT
cdr3_aa: CASSPGGHDLQPQHF

j_call: TRBJ2-3
d_call: NA
v_call: TRBV9
clone_size: NA
cdr3_nt: TGTGCCAGCAGCGTAGAGAGCAGGGGAGGGACAGATACGCAGTATTTT
cdr3_aa: CASSVESRGGTDTQYF

j_call: TRBJ2-7
d_call: NA
v_call: TRBV14
clone_size: few
cdr3_nt: TGTGCCAGCAGCCAGGGTTACGAGCAGTACTTC
cdr3_aa: CASSQGYEQYF

j_call: TRBJ2-5
d_call: NA
v_call: TRBV10-2
clone_size: NA
cdr3_nt: TGCGCCAGCACCCCGGACCAGCAGGAGACCCAGTACTTC
cdr3_aa: CASTPDQQETQYF

j_call: TRBJ1-1
d_call: TRBD1
v_call: TRBV6-5
clone_size: NA
cdr3_nt: TGTGCCAGCAGTTCCTTCGACAGGGGGCATCGTGCTTTCTTT
cdr3_aa: CASSSFDRGHRAFF

j_call: TRBJ2-2
d_call: TRBD1
v_call: TRBV7-9
clone_size: NA
cdr3_nt: TGTGCCAGCAGCCCCCAACAGGGGATCGGGGAGCTGTTTTTT
cdr3_aa: CASSPQQGIGELFF

j_call: TRBJ2-7
d_call: TRBD1
v_call: TRBV2
clone_size: NA
cdr3_nt: TGTGCCAGCATGACAGGGATCTACCCCTACGAGCAGTACTTC
cdr3_aa: CASMTGIYPYEQYF

j_call: TRBJ1-2
d_call: NA
v_call: TRBV5-6
clone_size: NA
cdr3_nt: TGTGCCAGCAGCGGAACGGGGTACTATGGCTACACCTTC
cdr3_aa: CASSGTGYYGYTF

j_call: TRBJ1-1
d_call: NA
v_call: TRBV2
clone_size: once
cdr3_nt: TGTGCCAGCAGTGTTGAGGGGAGGGAAGAATACGATGAAGCTTTCTTT
cdr3_aa: CASSVEGREEYDEAFF

j_call: TRBJ1-6
d_call: NA
v_call: TRBV2
clone_size: NA
cdr3_nt: TGTGCCAGCAGCCCCATTGGCTATTCACCCCTCCACTTT
cdr3_aa: CASSPIGYSPLHF

j_call: TRBJ2-5
d_call: NA
v_call: TRBV6-1
clone_size: NA
cdr3_nt: TGTGCCAGCAGTGACGGGGCAGGGCGGCAGACCCAGTACTTC
cdr3_aa: CASSDGAGRQTQYF

j_call: TRBJ1-2
d_call: NA
v_call: TRBV2
clone_size: NA
cdr3_nt: TGTGCCAGCAGTGAGCAGACGATGGGGGGCTACACCTTC
cdr3_aa: CASSEQTMGGYTF

j_call: TRBJ2-5
d_call: NA
v_call: TRBV5-4
clone_size: NA
cdr3_nt: TGTGCCAGCAGCCCAAGCGGGCAGATACAAGATACCCAGTACTTC
cdr3_aa: CASSPSGQIQDTQYF

j_call: TRBJ1-5
d_call: NA
v_call: TRBV30
clone_size: NA
cdr3_nt: TGTGCCTGGAGCCCCGTGCAGGGCTGGCAGCCCCAGCATTTT
cdr3_aa: CAWSPVQGWQPQHF

j_call: TRBJ1-6
d_call: NA
v_call: TRBV7-9
clone_size: NA
cdr3_nt: TGTGCCAGCAGACAGGCCGGCGCCTCCTATAATTCACCCCTCCACTTT
cdr3_aa: CASRQAGASYNSPLHF

j_call: TRBJ2-2
d_call: NA
v_call: TRBV5-1
clone_size: NA
cdr3_nt: TGCGCCAGCAGCTTCGGGACAACGAACACCGGGGAGCTGTTTTTT
cdr3_aa: CASSFGTTNTGELFF

j_call: TRBJ2-7
d_call: NA
v_call: TRBV10-3
clone_size: NA
cdr3_nt: TGTGCCATCAGTTCTACCTCAGTTGAAGACGAGCAGTACTTC
cdr3_aa: CAISSTSVEDEQYF

j_call: TRBJ2-1
d_call: TRBD2
v_call: TRBV11-2
clone_size: NA
cdr3_nt: TGTGCCAGCAGCTCCCCAGCGGGAGGGGGTTCCTACAATGAGCAGTTCTTC
cdr3_aa: CASSSPAGGGSYNEQFF

j_call: TRBJ2-3
d_call: NA
v_call: TRBV6-5
clone_size: NA
cdr3_nt: TGTGCCAGCAGTTACGGGTCTCTGGGCACAGATACGCAGTATTTT
cdr3_aa: CASSYGSLGTDTQYF

j_call: TRBJ2-5
d_call: TRBD1
v_call: TRBV5-5
clone_size: NA
cdr3_nt: TGTGCCAGCAGCTCCAGGACAGGGGGCATGGAGACCCAGTACTTC
cdr3_aa: CASSSRTGGMETQYF

j_call: TRBJ2-1
d_call: NA
v_call: TRBV12-3/TRBV12-4
clone_size: NA
cdr3_nt: TGTGCCAGCAGTCCAGGACCGGGGGATGAGCAGTTCTTC
cdr3_aa: CASSPGPGDEQFF

j_call: TRBJ1-1
d_call: TRBD1
v_call: TRBV29-1
clone_size: NA
cdr3_nt: TGCAGCACTTCGACAGGGATGGCTGAAGCTTTCTTT
cdr3_aa: CSTSTGMAEAFF

j_call: TRBJ2-2
d_call: NA
v_call: TRBV4-1
clone_size: NA
cdr3_nt: TGCGCCAGCAGCCAAGAGAGGCGTTCCAACACCGGGGAGCTGTTTTTT
cdr3_aa: CASSQERRSNTGELFF

j_call: TRBJ2-5
d_call: TRBD2
v_call: TRBV2
clone_size: NA
cdr3_nt: TGTGCCAGCACCCTGGAGATAGCGGGAGGGCCCGCGACCCAGTACTTC
cdr3_aa: CASTLEIAGGPATQYF

j_call: TRBJ2-7
d_call: NA
v_call: TRBV6-5
clone_size: NA
cdr3_nt: TGTGCCAGCAGTCCCACAGGGACCTCCTACGAGCAGTACTTC
cdr3_aa: CASSPTGTSYEQYF